This is a list of T cell receptor beta chains from one sample in a study of blood T cell repertoires in COVID-19. The table came from immunoSEQ multiplex PCR; TCRdb's copy has only in-frame clones and leaves some out. The table has about 480,000 clones, about 89% seen once; the top ten hold less than 9.5%. The sequencing sample was made of peripheral blood. The receptors were gathered from a woman aged 45 to 65 with COVID-19, enrolled during active disease. Each CDR3 is given with its conserved first and last residue. The D gene is left open where the match is weak. Clone size is shown for a subset of rows, as once, few, many or a class of expanded clone.

clone_size: .; v_call: TRBV4-1; d_call: TRBD2; j_call: TRBJ2-5; cdr3_nt: TGCGCCAGCAGCCTGAGCGGGGGGGAAGAGACCCAGTACTTC; cdr3_aa: CASSLSGGEETQYF
clone_size: once; v_call: TRBV18; d_call: .; j_call: TRBJ2-7; cdr3_nt: TGTGCCAGCTCACCAGGGGGCGCCTCCTTTGAGCAGTACTTC; cdr3_aa: CASSPGGASFEQYF
clone_size: few; v_call: TRBV7-9; d_call: TRBD1; j_call: TRBJ1-2; cdr3_nt: TGTGCCAGCAGCCAAGGGACAGCCTCGGGTGGCTACACCTTC; cdr3_aa: CASSQGTASGGYTF
clone_size: .; v_call: TRBV5-1; d_call: TRBD1; j_call: TRBJ1-2; cdr3_nt: TGCGCCAGCAGCTTGGAAGGGACAGGGGGCAAAGGAGCTAACTATGGCTACACCTTC; cdr3_aa: CASSLEGTGGKGANYGYTF
clone_size: .; v_call: TRBV19; d_call: .; j_call: TRBJ1-5; cdr3_nt: TGTGCCAGTGGAGACCCAGGGGATTTTCAGCCCCAGCATTTT; cdr3_aa: CASGDPGDFQPQHF
clone_size: .; v_call: TRBV29-1; d_call: .; j_call: TRBJ2-1; cdr3_nt: TGCAGCGTTGAAGATTTAGTAGAAAATGAGCAGTTCTTC; cdr3_aa: CSVEDLVENEQFF
clone_size: .; v_call: TRBV3-1/TRBV3-2; d_call: .; j_call: TRBJ1-1; cdr3_nt: TGTGCCAGTAACTCCAGGGGGAACACTGAAGCTTTCTTT; cdr3_aa: CASNSRGNTEAFF
clone_size: .; v_call: TRBV6-2/TRBV6-3; d_call: TRBD1; j_call: TRBJ1-2; cdr3_nt: TGTGCCAGCAGTTACGATCCCATATGGACAGGGGATGGCTACACCTTC; cdr3_aa: CASSYDPIWTGDGYTF
clone_size: .; v_call: TRBV9; d_call: TRBD1; j_call: TRBJ1-1; cdr3_nt: TGTGCCAGCAGCGGGGGGACAGGGGGACGCACTGAAGCTTTCTTT; cdr3_aa: CASSGGTGGRTEAFF
clone_size: .; v_call: TRBV29-1; d_call: .; j_call: TRBJ1-1; cdr3_nt: TGCAGCGTTGAAGATCATCCGAACACTGAAGCTTTCTTT; cdr3_aa: CSVEDHPNTEAFF
clone_size: .; v_call: TRBV6-6; d_call: TRBD1; j_call: TRBJ2-7; cdr3_nt: TGTGCCAGCAGTTACTCGACAGGGTCGGACGAGCAGTACTTC; cdr3_aa: CASSYSTGSDEQYF
clone_size: .; v_call: TRBV5-1; d_call: TRBD1; j_call: TRBJ1-2; cdr3_nt: TGCGCCAGCAGCGTTGGACAGGGAGCCTATGGCTACACCTTC; cdr3_aa: CASSVGQGAYGYTF
clone_size: .; v_call: TRBV7-6; d_call: TRBD2; j_call: TRBJ2-1; cdr3_nt: TGTGCCAGCAGCTCTCGACTAGCGGGGGGGCCCCATGAGCAGTTCTTC; cdr3_aa: CASSSRLAGGPHEQFF
clone_size: .; v_call: TRBV4-2; d_call: TRBD2; j_call: TRBJ2-1; cdr3_nt: TGTGCCAGCAGCCAAGTAGGAGCGGGGGCGGCCTACAATGAGCAGTTCTTC; cdr3_aa: CASSQVGAGAAYNEQFF
clone_size: once; v_call: TRBV9; d_call: TRBD1; j_call: TRBJ2-7; cdr3_nt: TGTGCCAGCAGCGGTGCGACAGGGGGTTACGAAGCAATGGACTTC; cdr3_aa: CASSGATGGYEAMDF
clone_size: .; v_call: TRBV2; d_call: .; j_call: TRBJ2-7; cdr3_nt: TGTGCCAGCAGTGGCTGGGGCACCGCTTTGGGCGAGCAGTACTTC; cdr3_aa: CASSGWGTALGEQYF
clone_size: .; v_call: TRBV13; d_call: TRBD2; j_call: TRBJ2-3; cdr3_nt: TGTGCCAGCAGCGGACGGTCAACTAGCGGGAGCACAGATACGCAGTATTTT; cdr3_aa: CASSGRSTSGSTDTQYF
clone_size: .; v_call: TRBV14; d_call: .; j_call: TRBJ1-1; cdr3_nt: TGTGCCAGCAGCCAAGTTTTAGACAGTTTGGCTTTCTTT; cdr3_aa: CASSQVLDSLAFF
clone_size: .; v_call: TRBV14; d_call: TRBD1; j_call: TRBJ2-5; cdr3_nt: TGTGCCAGCAGCCGTGGACAGGGGGTATCGGTAGAGACCCAGTACTTC; cdr3_aa: CASSRGQGVSVETQYF
clone_size: .; v_call: TRBV5-1; d_call: .; j_call: TRBJ2-1; cdr3_nt: TGCGCCACCGGGGCGGGGTACGGTGAGCAGTTCTTC; cdr3_aa: CATGAGYGEQFF
clone_size: .; v_call: TRBV5-1; d_call: .; j_call: TRBJ1-1; cdr3_nt: TGCGCCAGCAGCCCGACCGCGGTCATGAACACTGAAGCTTTCTTT; cdr3_aa: CASSPTAVMNTEAFF
clone_size: .; v_call: TRBV7-9; d_call: .; j_call: TRBJ1-2; cdr3_nt: TGTGCCAGCAGCCCCACGAGACAGACCTATGGCTACACCTTC; cdr3_aa: CASSPTRQTYGYTF
clone_size: .; v_call: TRBV28; d_call: TRBD1; j_call: TRBJ2-7; cdr3_nt: TGTGCCAGCAGTTTAACCGGGACAGGTACGTGGGAGCAGTACTTC; cdr3_aa: CASSLTGTGTWEQYF
clone_size: .; v_call: TRBV5-1; d_call: .; j_call: TRBJ2-5; cdr3_nt: TGCGCCAGCAGCTTGGTAGGGGAAGAGACCCAGTACTTC; cdr3_aa: CASSLVGEETQYF
clone_size: .; v_call: TRBV12-3/TRBV12-4; d_call: TRBD1; j_call: TRBJ2-1; cdr3_nt: TGTGCCAGCGGGGGACAGCCTGACCTTGAGCAGTTCTTC; cdr3_aa: CASGGQPDLEQFF
clone_size: .; v_call: TRBV6-5; d_call: TRBD1; j_call: TRBJ1-1; cdr3_nt: TGTGCCAGCAGCATAGGGGGCGAGTACACTGAAGCTTTCTTT; cdr3_aa: CASSIGGEYTEAFF
clone_size: .; v_call: TRBV2; d_call: .; j_call: TRBJ1-6; cdr3_nt: TGTGCCAGCAGTGCGGGAGCCTATAATTCACCCCTCCACTTT; cdr3_aa: CASSAGAYNSPLHF